One and the same sample provided the 30 T cell receptor beta chains below, sequenced in a study of shared clonotypes between healthy human individuals. TCRdb's copy holds only in-frame clones and misses some; the assay was immunoSEQ multiplex PCR. The data show about 2,500,000 clones, around 94% seen once. Sequenced material: naive CD4+ T cells sorted from blood. Subset reported: CD45RA+ positively selected. The receptor set was obtained from a man between 18 and 35 years old in good health.

V usage is TRBV5-4 and J usage is TRBJ1-6, with D hard to call. The ends were cut back, 7 bases at V and 9 bases at J, with 11 bases in the middle. CDR1 SGHNT and CDR2 YYREEE come from the germline V gene (reference sequence). The CDR3 is made up of 12 amino acids. The chain's CDR3 is CASSNFPSPLHF. CDR3 in DNA: TGTGCCAGCTCTAACTTCCCTTCACCCCTCCACTTT.

In the case of this clone: This CDR3 is also generated by other DNA sequences in the sample. This chain links TRBV2 with TRBJ1-1; possible D gene TRBD1, 5 bases. CDR3 size: 11 residues. CDR1 is SNHLY and CDR2 is FYNNEI in the germline V gene. V was cut by 4 bases and J by 7 bases, with 7 bases left in between. The CDR3 sequence is CASSVQGEAFF. The CDR3 DNA follows: TGTGCCAGCAGTGTTCAGGGTGAAGCTTTCTTT.

This chain joins TRBV6-6 and TRBJ2-3; D may match TRBD1 or TRBD2 (5 bases each). V lost 0 bases, J lost 2 bases, and 9 bases lay in between. The V gene's germline CDR1 is MNHNY and CDR2 SVGAGI (reference sequence). The CDR3 contains 15 residues. CDR3 amino acids: CASSYSGALTDTQYF. The CDR3 DNA sequence: TGTGCCAGCAGTTACTCCGGGGCCCTCACAGATACGCAGTATTTT.

The chain links TRBV28 to TRBJ1-6; 7 nucleotides agree with TRBD1. The junction had 9 bases not matched to a gene; V was cut back by 7 bases and J by 9 bases. The CDR3 contains 14 residues. Germline V gene lookup returns CDR1 MDHEN and CDR2 SYDVKM. The CDR3 DNA sequence: TGTGCCAGCAACGTGGGACAGCCTACTTCACCCCTCCACTTT. Its translation: CASNVGQPTSPLHF.

This sequence joins TRBV4-3 and TRBJ1-6; 8 nucleotides agree with TRBD1. Per germline, CDR1 LGHNA and CDR2 YSLEER. The CDR3 has 20 residues. The V segment lost 1 base and the J segment 0 bases; nucleotides outside the gene matches: 11. CDR3 loop: CASSQAKLDRGRSYNSPLHF. CDR3 nucleotides: TGCGCCAGCAGCCAAGCAAAACTCGACAGGGGCCGCTCCTATAATTCACCCCTCCACTTT.

The chain has TRBV2 and TRBJ2-2; D is undetermined. Between the trimmed V and J ends, which lost 6 bases and 0 bases, there was a span of 14 bases. Per germline, CDR1 SNHLY and CDR2 FYNNEI. This CDR3 spans 16 amino acids. The chain's CDR3 is CASRPPGKANTGELFF. The CDR3 bases are TGTGCCAGCAGGCCCCCGGGCAAGGCGAACACCGGGGAGCTGTTTTTT.

V usage is TRBV5-1 and J usage is TRBJ1-5, with D uncertain. Germline V gene sequence: CDR1 SGHRS, CDR2 YFSETQ. Trimming stripped 0 bases from V and 0 bases from J, with 13 bases between. There are 17 residues in the CDR3. CDR3 DNA sequence: TGCGCCAGCAGCTTGGTCCCCACAGCGTATAGCAATCAGCCCCAGCATTTT. Its translation is CASSLVPTAYSNQPQHF.

The chain joins TRBV2 to TRBJ1-1; D not certain. Per germline, CDR1 SNHLY and CDR2 FYNNEI. V lost 2 bases and J 3 bases, leaving 16 bases between the germline ends. CDR3 length equals 16 residues. The CDR3 bases are TGTGCCAGCAGTGAACAGCCCCCTACCGTCCACACTGAAGCTTTCTTT. It yields the protein CASSEQPPTVHTEAFF.

This clone was seen a single time. The rearrangement joins TRBV2 to TRBJ1-2, with 10 positions matching TRBD1. V shed 4 bases and J 4 bases; nucleotides not matched to a gene: 3. The CDR3 covers 14 residues. Germline lookup yields CDR1 SNHLY and CDR2 FYNNEI. CDR3 residues: CASSGQGAFYGYTF. The CDR3 region has the DNA TGTGCCAGCAGTGGACAGGGGGCTTTCTATGGCTACACCTTC.

The chain links TRBV6-1 to TRBJ1-2, with TRBD1 identical over 9 bases. After removal of 8 bases from V and 4 bases from J, the junction contained 5 bases not matched to a gene. The germline gives CDR1 MNHNS, CDR2 SASEGT. There are 13 residues in the CDR3. The CDR3 reads CASEDRGRYGYTF. In DNA, the CDR3 is TGTGCCAGCGAGGACAGGGGCCGCTATGGCTACACCTTC.

V is TRBV28 and J is TRBJ1-1, with D perhaps TRBD1 (5 bases). This CDR3 is 12 amino acids long. V was trimmed by 4 bases and J by 3 bases, leaving 6 bases between them. From germline, CDR1 is MDHEN and CDR2 SYDVKM. The CDR3 nucleotides read TGTGCCAGCAGTTGGGGGGACACTGAAGCTTTCTTT. As protein: CASSWGDTEAFF.

The chain has TRBV4-1 and TRBJ2-3; 10 nucleotides agree with TRBD2. Germline V gene data show CDR1 as MGHRA and CDR2 as YSYEKL. J lost 6 bases, V lost 2 bases, and 11 bases had no gene match. The CDR3 spans 17 residues. The CDR3 DNA sequence: TGCGCCAGCAGCCAATCTCTAGCGGGGGCCACTTGGGATACGCAGTATTTT. Translating it yields CASSQSLAGATWDTQYF.

The chain uses TRBV19 and TRBJ2-5, with D maybe TRBD1 (5 bases). Per the germline V gene, CDR1 is LNHDA and CDR2 is SQIVND (reference sequence). The CDR3 has 15 residues. V was pared by 3 bases and J by 1 base, with 12 bases between. CDR3 sequence (DNA): TGTGCCAGTAGTATGGGGCCGGGTTCCCAAGAGACCCAGTACTTC. It translates to CASSMGPGSQETQYF.

This clone was recorded only once. This sequence joins TRBV19 and TRBJ2-7; 8 nucleotides match TRBD2. The CDR3 is 16 residues long. Germline CDR1 reads LNHDA; CDR2 reads SQIVND (reference sequence). J was trimmed by 4 bases and V by 4 bases; bases with no gene match: 12. The CDR3 loop reads CASSNPGGTTEYEQYF. The CDR3 bases are TGTGCCAGTAGTAACCCGGGAGGGACTACTGAATACGAGCAGTACTTC.

The gene calls are TRBV27 and TRBJ2-7; TRBD2 might be the D (6 bases). The CDR3 is 15 residues long. V lost 5 bases, J lost 0 bases, and 14 bases lay in between. CDR1 and CDR2 (germline): MNHEY, SMNVEV (reference sequence). CDR3 sequence (DNA): TGTGCCAGCAGTCCTACCGGGACTGGCTCCTACGAGCAGTACTTC. This translates into CASSPTGTGSYEQYF.

The rearrangement links TRBV7-2 to TRBJ2-5; 11 bases are shared with TRBD2. TRBJ2-7 explains the end of the DNA better; the J call may be wrong. The CDR3 length is 14 residues. Germline assignment: CDR1 SGHTA and CDR2 FQGNSA. The CDR3 region is CASSSTSGTSEQYF. In DNA form, the CDR3 reads TGTGCCAGCAGCTCGACTAGCGGGACTAGCGAGCAGTACTTC.

On this clone itself: Other DNA sequences in this specimen translate into the identical CDR3. This chain joins TRBV4-1 and TRBJ1-4, with D tentatively TRBD1 (5 bases). With 6 bases removed from V and 4 bases from J, the gap between germline ends came to 9 bases. The CDR3 is 13 amino acids. CDR1 and CDR2 from the germline V gene are MGHRA and YSYEKL. The CDR3 DNA reads TGCGCCAGCAGTCTGGGACGTAATGAAAAACTGTTTTTT. Its translation: CASSLGRNEKLFF.

The CDR3 DNA is TGTGCCTGGAGTGTATTTGTCGGTAGCACAGATACGCAGTATTTT. This encodes CAWSVFVGSTDTQYF. The chain has TRBV30 and TRBJ2-3; D ambiguous. The CDR3 is 15 amino acids. Germline V gene sequence: CDR1 GTSNPN, CDR2 SVGIG (reference sequence). The V gene lost 0 bases and the J gene lost 0 bases, with 10 bases spanning the gap.

The genes are TRBV2 and TRBJ2-1; TRBD2 matches at 9 bases. CDR3 length: 16 residues. Per germline, CDR1 SNHLY and CDR2 FYNNEI. V lost 7 bases to trimming and J lost 0 bases; unmatched junction nucleotides: 7. CDR3 in amino acids: CASTRLAAYSYNEQFF. CDR3 DNA: TGTGCCAGCACCAGACTAGCGGCTTACTCCTACAATGAGCAGTTCTTC.

This chain uses TRBV7-6 with TRBJ2-3; the match to TRBD2 covers 12 bases. Germline V gives CDR1 SGHVS, CDR2 FNYEAQ. V gave up 5 bases and J gave up 0 bases; unmatched junction bases: 12. The CDR3 has 19 residues. CDR3 region: CASSKTSGGPLWSTDTQYF. The CDR3 bases are TGTGCCAGCAGCAAGACTAGCGGGGGACCACTTTGGAGCACAGATACGCAGTATTTT.

The chain joins TRBV5-1 to TRBJ2-5, with D maybe TRBD1 (6 bases). The CDR3 sequence is 11 residues long. V was shortened by 6 bases and J by 12 bases, with 15 bases between the two germline ends. CDR1 and CDR2 (germline): SGHRS, YFSETQ. The CDR3 reads CASITGSNEYF. The CDR3 nucleotides read TGCGCCAGCATTACAGGGAGTAATGAGTACTTC.

J is TRBJ2-7 and V is TRBV21-1; TRBD2 is the table's D call, not checked against the DNA. TRBV21-1 represents a pseudogene. The CDR3 totals 16 residues. CDR3 coding DNA: TGTGCCAGCTCCCGGACTAGTGGGTCCCTCTGGTACGAGCAGTACTTC. Translating it yields CASSRTSGSLWYEQYF.

CDR3 coding DNA: TGTGCCAGCAGCGTAGCGGTGGATTCACCCCTCCACTTT. This encodes CASSVAVDSPLHF. This chain connects TRBV9 to TRBJ1-6; no firm D call. Trimming stripped 0 bases from V and 8 bases from J, with 6 bases between. The CDR3 spans 13 residues. Germline CDR1 SGDLS, CDR2 YYNGEE.

In this sample, this clone turned up once. The chain has TRBV5-8 and TRBJ2-5; D is possibly TRBD2 (6 bases). CDR1 is SGHTS and CDR2 is YDEGEE in the germline V gene. The CDR3 has 14 residues. V shed 4 bases and J shed 1 base, with 11 bases lying between them. The CDR3 reads CASSRGLIQETQYF. The DNA of the CDR3 is TGTGCCAGCAGCAGGGGACTCATCCAAGAGACCCAGTACTTC.

The chain recombines TRBV27 with TRBJ2-5, with 14 bases lining up with TRBD2. This CDR3 is built from 18 residues. V was clipped by 4 bases and J by 1 base; unmatched bases: 8. The germline V gene has CDR1 MNHEY and CDR2 SMNVEV (reference sequence). The DNA of the CDR3 is TGTGCCAGCAGTTCCCGGACTAGCGGGAGGAACGCCCAAGAGACCCAGTACTTC. Translated, it gives CASSSRTSGRNAQETQYF.

The chain combines TRBV2 with TRBJ1-2; D unclear. Germline values: CDR1 SNHLY, CDR2 FYNNEI. The CDR3 has 13 amino acids. V was clipped by 11 bases and J by 6 bases, with 19 bases between them. The CDR3 sequence is CASQTGNFHGYTF. The CDR3 DNA is TGTGCCTCCCAAACCGGAAACTTTCATGGCTACACCTTC.

This chain links TRBV18 with TRBJ2-7, with TRBD1 matching over 7 bases. The CDR3 contains 13 residues. V dropped 3 bases and J dropped 7; count of bases not matched to a gene: 6. Germline CDR1 and CDR2: KGHSH and LQKENI. In DNA, the CDR3 is TGTGCCAGCTCACCGCCGACAGGGTGGGAGCAGTACTTC. The encoded protein is CASSPPTGWEQYF. Together with reference TRBV18 and TRBJ2-7, the CDR3 gives the full variable domain: NAGVMQNPRHLVRRRGQEARLRCSPMKGHSHVYWYRQLPEEGLKFMVYLQKENIIDESGMPKERFSAEFPKEGPSILRIQQVVRGDSAAYFCASSPPTGWEQYFGPGTRLTVT.

A word on this clone: The sample holds other DNA sequences that translate to the same CDR3. CDR3 DNA: TGTGCCAGCAGCTTTTTAGATCGGGACTCCTACGAGCAGTACTTC. Its translation is CASSFLDRDSYEQYF. The chain carries TRBV5-6 and TRBJ2-7; D possibly corresponds to TRBD2 (5 bases). Between the trimmed V and J ends, which lost 2 bases and 0 bases, there was a span of 12 bases. CDR3 length equals 15 residues. Germline CDR1 SGHDT, CDR2 YYEEEE.

The chain combines TRBV7-3 with TRBJ1-3; D perhaps matches TRBD1 (6 bases). Germline V gene lookup returns CDR1 SGHTA and CDR2 FQGTGA. V was shortened by 4 bases and J by 4 bases, with 11 bases between the two germline ends. The CDR3 has 14 amino acids. In DNA form, the CDR3 reads TGTGCCAGCAGCTCAGGGGTTGGCGGAAACACCATATATTTT. Protein product: CASSSGVGGNTIYF.

The chain uses TRBV5-4 and TRBJ2-3; 8 positions agree with TRBD1. The CDR3 totals 15 residues. The junction had 8 bases not matched to a gene; V was cut back by 4 bases and J by 4 bases. Germline CDR1 is SGHNT and CDR2 is YYREEE (reference sequence). CDR3 coding DNA: TGTGCCAGCAGCCCCGGACAGGGTCGGGCAGATACGCAGTATTTT. Translated, it gives CASSPGQGRADTQYF.